The 23 T cell receptor beta chains in this list originate from one sample, sequenced in a study of blood T cell repertoires in COVID-19. The repertoire was sequenced with immunoSEQ multiplex PCR; TCRdb's copy has only in-frame clones and lacks some. This table has more than 95,000 clones, 85% to 90% appearing once. The sample consisted of peripheral blood. All receptors derive from a woman older than 75 with acute or convalescent COVID-19.

The CDR3 region has the DNA TGTGCCAGCAGCTTAGGGGGACAGGGGCCCTACGAGCAGTACTTC. Translation gives CASSLGGQGPYEQYF. The gene calls are TRBV7-8 and TRBJ2-7; 10 bases match TRBD1. The CDR3 is made up of 15 amino acids. Germline V CDR1 and CDR2: SGHVS, FQNEAQ. The junction had 2 bases not matched to a gene; V was cut back by 1 base and J by 2 bases.

J is TRBJ1-2 and V is TRBV5-1; 9 bases agree with TRBD1. The CDR3 consists of 16 residues. Germline V gene sequence: CDR1 SGHRS, CDR2 YFSETQ. V lost 3 bases to trimming and J lost 3 bases; unmatched junction nucleotides: 9. The CDR3 DNA reads TGCGCCAGCAGCTCCACCGGGACAGGGCAATACTATGGCTACACCTTC. Its protein product is CASSSTGTGQYYGYTF.

This chain uses TRBV24-1 with TRBJ2-2, with D possibly TRBD1 on 6 matching bases. From germline, CDR1 is KGHDR and CDR2 SFDVKD. This CDR3 spans 13 amino acids. V was cut by 9 bases and J by 0 bases, with 7 bases left in between. In nucleotides, the CDR3 is TGTGCCACCGGGACACCGAACACCGGGGAGCTGTTTTTT. Translating gives CATGTPNTGELFF.

The chain links TRBV6-5 to TRBJ1-4, with 8 bases fitting TRBD1. Losses at the gene ends were 6 bases for V and 3 bases for J; bases not matched to a gene: 3. The CDR3 runs 14 residues. CDR1 MNHEY and CDR2 SVGAGI come from the germline V gene. CDR3 DNA sequence: TGTGCCAGCAGACGGGACAGGCCTAATGAAAAACTGTTTTTT. This gives the protein CASRRDRPNEKLFF.

The chain links TRBV6-5 to TRBJ1-2; D call uncertain. CDR1 is MNHEY and CDR2 is SVGAGI in the germline V gene. The CDR3 extends over 11 amino acids. The CDR3 reads CVSGSNYGYTF. DNA for the CDR3: TGTGTTTCAGGCTCTAACTATGGCTACACCTTC.

The rearrangement links TRBV12-3 or TRBV12-4 to TRBJ2-7, with a weak D call TRBD1 (6 bases). The CDR3 runs to 13 residues. Trimming took 2 bases from V and 6 from J, leaving 11 bases between them. CDR3 DNA sequence: TGTGCCAGCAGTTTAAACGTGGGGGCCGAGCAGTACTTC. Protein sequence: CASSLNVGAEQYF.

The chain combines TRBV19 with TRBJ2-1; perhaps TRBD2 as D (5 bases). Trimming took 4 bases from V and 8 from J, leaving 6 bases between them. Germline-derived CDR1 and CDR2 are LNHDA and SQIVND (reference sequence). CDR3 length equals 11 residues. The CDR3 reads CASSRGDEQFF. CDR3 in DNA: TGTGCCAGTAGTAGGGGAGATGAGCAGTTCTTC. The variable domain in full, with the rest retrieved from reference TRBV19 and TRBJ2-1, is DGGITQSPKYLFRKEGQNVTLSCEQNLNHDAMYWYRQDPGQGLRLIYYSQIVNDFQKGDIAEGYSVSREKKESFPLTVTSAQKNPTAFYLCASSRGDEQFFGPGTRLTVL.

The CDR3 sequence is CASSPPGESYEQYV. In DNA, the CDR3 is TGCGCCAGCAGTCCCCCAGGGGAATCCTACGAGCAGTACGTC. The chain links TRBV10-1 to TRBJ2-7, with D possibly matching TRBD1 (6 bases). The germline V gene encodes CDR1 WNHNN and CDR2 SYGVQD (reference sequence). The V gene lost 5 bases and the J gene lost 1 base, with 12 bases spanning the gap. The CDR3 is 14 residues long.

The V gene is TRBV20-1, the J gene TRBJ1-1, with D hard to call. The CDR3 spans 11 residues. Between the trimmed V and J ends, which lost 3 bases and 7 bases, there was a span of 9 bases. Germline-derived CDR1 and CDR2 are DFQATT and SNEGSKA (reference sequence). The CDR3 loop is CSASTPGEAFF. The CDR3 DNA reads as TGCAGTGCTAGTACCCCGGGTGAAGCTTTCTTT.

The chain has TRBV27 and TRBJ1-6; D is unclear. This CDR3 comprises 15 residues. Germline loops: CDR1 MNHEY, CDR2 SMNVEV (reference sequence). Trimming removed 8 bases at V and 7 bases at J, with 18 bases between. The CDR3 is CASRNPGIYNSPLHF. In nucleotides, the CDR3 is TGTGCCAGCCGCAACCCCGGGATTTACAATTCACCCCTCCACTTT.

The chain recombines TRBV6-1 with TRBJ1-3, with TRBD1 matching over 7 bases. The germline CDR1 and CDR2 sequences are MNHNS and SASEGT. V gave up 3 bases and J gave up 1 base; unmatched junction bases: 0. This CDR3 is built from 14 residues. CDR3 bases: TGTGCCAGCAGTGAGACAGGGTCTGGAAACACCATATATTTT. Protein product: CASSETGSGNTIYF.

The V and J genes are TRBV5-5 and TRBJ1-5, with 8 bases fitting TRBD1. The CDR3 extends over 16 amino acids. Germline V gene data show CDR1 as SGHKS and CDR2 as YYEKEE (reference sequence). V dropped 3 bases and J dropped 7; count of bases not matched to a gene: 12. CDR3 residues: CASSSALTGAGQPQHF. CDR3 sequence (DNA): TGTGCCAGCAGCTCCGCTTTGACAGGGGCCGGCCAGCCCCAGCATTTT.

This chain connects TRBV4-1 to TRBJ2-1; perhaps TRBD1 as D (5 bases). Germline values: CDR1 MGHRA, CDR2 YSYEKL. The CDR3 has 13 amino acids. V lost 4 bases and J lost 6, with 10 bases in between. CDR3 coding DNA: TGCGCCAGCAGCCCCAGACAGAGCAATGAGCAGTTCTTC. Its translation is CASSPRQSNEQFF.

The chain has TRBV5-1 and TRBJ1-4, with a tentative D call TRBD1 (5 bases). Per germline, CDR1 SGHRS and CDR2 YFSETQ. CDR3 size: 13 residues. V was pared by 4 bases and J by 5 bases, with 9 bases between. Here the CDR3 reads CASSGTPNEKLFF. DNA of the CDR3: TGCGCCAGCAGCGGGACTCCGAATGAAAAACTGTTTTTT.

This clone was detected once. The chain employs TRBV28 and TRBJ1-5; D is undetermined. The V end lost 8 bases, the J end lost 6 bases, and 11 bases lay between the germline ends. There are 12 residues in the CDR3. The V gene's germline CDR1 is MDHEN and CDR2 SYDVKM. The CDR3 nucleotides are TGTGCCAGCCTCGAGGGTACTCAGCCCCAGCATTTT. Translating it yields CASLEGTQPQHF. The full variable domain, in which reference TRBV28 and TRBJ1-5 provide the parts outside the CDR3, is DVKVTQSSRYLVKRTGEKVFLECVQDMDHENMFWYRQDPGLGLRLIYFSYDVKMKEKGDIPEGYSVSREKKERFSLILESASTNQTSMYLCASLEGTQPQHFGDGTRLSIL.

The gene calls are TRBV18 and TRBJ1-3; 9 bases fit TRBD1. This CDR3 is 16 amino acids long. After removal of 5 bases from V and 0 bases from J, the junction contained 5 bases not matched to a gene. Germline V lookup: CDR1 KGHSH, CDR2 LQKENI. The CDR3 sequence is CASSFRDRDSGNTIYF. The CDR3 DNA is TGTGCCAGCTCATTCCGGGACAGGGACTCTGGAAACACCATATATTTT.

The sample holds one count of this clone. The chain links TRBV6-6 to TRBJ1-1; a possible D gene is TRBD1 (6 bases). Germline V gene lookup returns CDR1 MNHNY and CDR2 SVGAGI (reference sequence). The V end was cut by 6 bases, the J end by 7 bases, with 18 bases between. This CDR3 region has 14 residues. The CDR3 DNA sequence: TGTGCCAGCAGCGACTCGACAGGCACCCTTGAAGCTTTCTTT. Its translation: CASSDSTGTLEAFF.

The chain is built from TRBV20-1 and TRBJ1-1; TRBD1 matches 7 bases. V gave up 3 bases and J gave up 9 bases; unmatched junction bases: 4. The CDR3 spans 11 residues. Germline lookup yields CDR1 DFQATT and CDR2 SNEGSKA (reference sequence). The CDR3 region is CSASRTGQAFF. CDR3 sequence (DNA): TGCAGTGCTAGCCGGACAGGACAAGCTTTCTTT.

The chain links TRBV7-9 to TRBJ1-4; maybe TRBD1 (5 bases). V lost 5 bases to trimming and J lost 3 bases, with 10 bases between them. CDR1 SEHNR and CDR2 FQNEAQ come from the germline V gene (reference sequence). This CDR3 spans 14 amino acids. The CDR3 region has the DNA TGTGCCAGCAGCCTGGGGGGGGCTAATGAAAAACTGTTTTTT. Encoded protein: CASSLGGANEKLFF.

This sequence joins TRBV10-3 and TRBJ1-2; maybe TRBD1 (5 bases). CDR1 and CDR2 (germline): ENHRY, SYGVKD. CDR3 length: 15 residues. Trimming removed 0 bases from V and 2 bases from J, with 10 bases in between. CDR3 nucleotides: TGTGCCATCAGTGAGTCACGGGCAGGGAACTATGGCTACACCTTC. Translation gives CAISESRAGNYGYTF.

The chain joins TRBV4-1 to TRBJ1-5; D perhaps matches TRBD1 (5 bases). The CDR3 consists of 15 residues. CDR1 MGHRA and CDR2 YSYEKL come from the germline V gene. Trimming removed 0 bases at V and 7 bases at J, with 13 bases between. The CDR3 DNA follows: TGCGCCAGCAGCCAAGATCCTCGGGGGTCCCAGCCCCAGCATTTT. It encodes CASSQDPRGSQPQHF.

This chain joins TRBV2 and TRBJ1-1; D not certain. Germline V gene sequence: CDR1 SNHLY, CDR2 FYNNEI. CDR3 length: 15 residues. V shed 5 bases and J shed 1 base, with 14 bases lying between them. The CDR3 protein is CASSTLGRTNTEAFF. The CDR3 coding sequence is TGTGCCAGCAGTACCCTCGGGAGGACGAACACTGAAGCTTTCTTT. The entire variable domain, with the rest obtained from reference TRBV2 and TRBJ1-1, is as follows: EPEVTQTPSHQVTQMGQEVILRCVPISNHLYFYWYRQILGQKVEFLVSFYNNEISEKSEIFDDQFSVERPDGSNFTLKIRSTKLEDSAMYFCASSTLGRTNTEAFFGQGTRLTVV.

Remarks on this clone: Mismatch with germline at one junction end may stem from a read error. The chain carries TRBV28 and TRBJ1-5; maybe TRBD1 (5 bases). This CDR3 is 15 amino acids long. Germline V gene data show CDR1 as MDHEN and CDR2 as SYDVKM. In DNA form, the CDR3 reads TGTGCCGGCAGCGGGGGTGGAAGGAGCAATCAGCCCCAGCATTTT. It yields the protein CAGSGGGRSNQPQHF.